The present TCR beta chain was sequenced within a study of cytomegalovirus exposure and HLA in healthy donors. The ends were cut back, 4 bases at V and 6 bases at J, with 7 bases in the middle. Germline V gene sequence: CDR1 PRHDT, CDR2 FYEKMQ (reference sequence). The CDR3 totals 12 residues. This clone was detected a few times. Donors had nominal health at sampling but likely had unrecorded immune exposures. With 60 Vbeta and 13 Jbeta primers, the PCR was carried out. Sequenced by immunoSEQ multiplex PCR; TCRdb stores in-frame clones only, minus some. The table has under 200,000 clones, approximately 67% seen once.

The chain links TRBV13 to TRBJ1-5, with D unclear. The sequenced sample consisted of PBMCs. The source is a woman aged 18-29 years in good health and CMV-seropositive. CDR3 coding DNA: TGTGCCAGCAGCTCCAACGGTCAGCCCCAGCATTTT. Its protein is CASSSNGQPQHF.